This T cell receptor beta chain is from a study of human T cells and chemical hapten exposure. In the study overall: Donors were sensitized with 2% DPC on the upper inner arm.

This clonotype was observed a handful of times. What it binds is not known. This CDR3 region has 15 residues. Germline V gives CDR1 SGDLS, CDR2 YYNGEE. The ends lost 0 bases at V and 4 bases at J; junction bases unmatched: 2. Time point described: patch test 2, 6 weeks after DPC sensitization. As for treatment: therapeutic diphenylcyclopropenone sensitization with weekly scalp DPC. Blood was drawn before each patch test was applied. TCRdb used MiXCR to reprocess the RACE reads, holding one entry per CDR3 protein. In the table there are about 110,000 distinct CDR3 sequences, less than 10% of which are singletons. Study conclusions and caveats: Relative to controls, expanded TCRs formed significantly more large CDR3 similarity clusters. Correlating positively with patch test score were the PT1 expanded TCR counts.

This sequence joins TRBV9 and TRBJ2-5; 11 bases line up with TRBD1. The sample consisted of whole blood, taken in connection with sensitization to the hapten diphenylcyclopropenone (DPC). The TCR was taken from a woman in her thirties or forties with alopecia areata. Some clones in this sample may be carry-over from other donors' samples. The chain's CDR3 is CASSVGTGGGETQYF. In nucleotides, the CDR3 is TGTGCCAGCAGCGTAGGGACAGGGGGCGGAGAGACCCAGTACTTC.